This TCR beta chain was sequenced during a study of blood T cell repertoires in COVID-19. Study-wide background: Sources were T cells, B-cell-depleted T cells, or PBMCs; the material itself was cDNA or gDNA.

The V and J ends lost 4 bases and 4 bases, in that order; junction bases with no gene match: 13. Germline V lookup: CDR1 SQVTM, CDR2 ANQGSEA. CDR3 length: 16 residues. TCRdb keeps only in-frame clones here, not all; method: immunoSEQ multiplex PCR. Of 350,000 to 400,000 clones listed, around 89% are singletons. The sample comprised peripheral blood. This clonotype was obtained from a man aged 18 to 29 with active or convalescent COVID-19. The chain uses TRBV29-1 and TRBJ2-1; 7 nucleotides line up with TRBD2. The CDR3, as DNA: TGCAGCGTTGTTCGGGACTACCTCTTTTATTACAATGAGCAGTTCTTC. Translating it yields CSVVRDYLFYYNEQFF.